This is a list of T cell receptor beta chains from one sample in a study of regulatory T cells in long-lasting Graves disease. TCRdb re-called the multiplex PCR reads with MiXCR, one entry per CDR3 protein. This sample yields approximately 350,000 distinct CDR3 sequences, of which roughly 25% are seen a single time; around 30% belongs to the top ten. The sample in question was peripheral blood mononuclear cells (PBMCs), obtained when the disease was refractory, from a patient treated with antithyroid drugs. The receptors originated from a woman aged 40 to 50 with Graves disease. The CDR3 runs from the conserved cysteine through the conserved F or W. The D gene is left open where the match is weak. Clone size is not always given. Where it is, it says once, few, many or a class for expanded clones.

CDR3nt | CDR3aa | d_gene | v_gene | abundance | j_gene
TGTGCCAGCAGTTACCCCGGACAGGCCTACGAGCAGTACTTC | CASSYPGQAYEQYF | TRBD1 | TRBV6-5 | few | TRBJ2-7
TGTGCCAGCAGCACCCGGGACCCCGGGAACACCATATATTTT | CASSTRDPGNTIYF | - | TRBV9 | - | TRBJ1-3
TGTGCCAGCAGCCAAGACCTTTACGAGCAGTACTTC | CASSQDLYEQYF | - | TRBV3-1 | - | TRBJ2-7
TGTGCCAGCAGGGAGCTGGGGGTAGGAGAGACCCAGTACTTC | CASRELGVGETQYF | - | TRBV27 | many | TRBJ2-5
TGTGCCAGCAGTCCGCGGGGGGACAGTATAAACATTCAGTACTTC | CASSPRGDSINIQYF | - | TRBV28 | many | TRBJ2-4
TGTGCCAGCAGTTTAGGGACAGGGGTCGTCGGGGAGCTGTTTTTT | CASSLGTGVVGELFF | TRBD1 | TRBV28 | many | TRBJ2-2
TGTGCCAGCAGTTACGGAGGACAGAGCAATCAGCCCCAGCATTTT | CASSYGGQSNQPQHF | - | TRBV6-2/TRBV6-3 | many | TRBJ1-5
TGCGCCAGCAGCCAAGTCGGCAGGGACGCGGCCTACGAGCAGTACTTC | CASSQVGRDAAYEQYF | - | TRBV4-1 | few | TRBJ2-7
TGTGCCAGCTTTGGTGAGACTTCCAGCTCTGGGGCCAACGTCCTGACTTTC | CASFGETSSSGANVLTF | - | TRBV2 | many | TRBJ2-6
TGTGCCAGCAGTTTGGAGCTGGCCCTTGGGGAGCTGTTTTTT | CASSLELALGELFF | - | TRBV28 | many | TRBJ2-2
TGTGCCTGGAGTAAGCGGGACCGGGTTGGGGAGCAGTTTTTT | CAWSKRDRVGEQFF | TRBD2 | TRBV30 | - | TRBJ2-2
TGTGCCAGCAGCTTAGAACAGGGGGCAAGTCAGCCCCAGCATTTT | CASSLEQGASQPQHF | TRBD1 | TRBV7-2 | many | TRBJ1-5
TGTGCCAGCAGCTTTAGCCCTAGCGGGACCCAATATGAGCAGTTCTTC | CASSFSPSGTQYEQFF | TRBD2 | TRBV7-9 | - | TRBJ2-1
TGCAGTGCCCAAGGGACTAGCGGAGACTACGAGCAGTACTTC | CSAQGTSGDYEQYF | TRBD2 | TRBV20-1 | many | TRBJ2-7
TGTGCCAGCAGCCAACTACTAGTTAGCGAGCAGTACTTC | CASSQLLVSEQYF | - | TRBV3-1 | - | TRBJ2-7
TGTGCCAGCAGCTTATCAGTCAATCAGCCCCAGCATTTT | CASSLSVNQPQHF | - | TRBV11-2 | many | TRBJ1-5
TGTGCCAGTAGCCACGTTAGCGGGAACGAGCAGTACTTC | CASSHVSGNEQYF | TRBD2 | TRBV19 | - | TRBJ2-7
TGCGCCAGCAGCATAGCGGCAGCGTACCAAGAGACCCAGTACTTC | CASSIAAAYQETQYF | - | TRBV5-1 | - | TRBJ2-5
TGTGCCAGCAGCTTAGATCGGAGGGGGGCCAATGAAAAACTGTTTTTT | CASSLDRRGANEKLFF | - | TRBV11-2 | - | TRBJ1-4
TGCAGTGCTAGAGATTACCGTTTACGGGAGCAGTACTTC | CSARDYRLREQYF | - | TRBV20-1 | - | TRBJ2-7
TGTGCCAGCAGCGTAATGGCTGACACTGAAGCTTTCTTT | CASSVMADTEAFF | - | TRBV9 | - | TRBJ1-1
TGTGCCAGTAGTAGCCCTCTAGCGAACACCGGGGAGCTGTTTTTT | CASSSPLANTGELFF | - | TRBV19 | - | TRBJ2-2
TGTGCCACCAGCAGAGATTTTGAAAAACTGTTTTTT | CATSRDFEKLFF | - | TRBV15 | - | TRBJ1-4
TGTGCCACCTCCGAGGACGGCACAGATACGCAGTATTTT | CATSEDGTDTQYF | - | TRBV24-1 | - | TRBJ2-3
TGTGCCAGCAGTGATCAAGGGGTTGGGGACATTCAGTACTTC | CASSDQGVGDIQYF | - | TRBV6-1 | many | TRBJ2-4
TGTGCCAGCAGCTTAGAACTAGCGGGAGCAGAGACCCAGTACTTC | CASSLELAGAETQYF | TRBD2 | TRBV7-8 | many | TRBJ2-5
TGTGCCATCAGTACGGGACTAGCGGGAGGGCTAGCCAAAAACATTCAGTACTTC | CAISTGLAGGLAKNIQYF | TRBD2 | TRBV10-3 | many | TRBJ2-4
TGCGCCAGCAGCCAAGATGGGGGGACAGAGGGTTCACCCCTCCACTTT | CASSQDGGTEGSPLHF | TRBD1 | TRBV4-1 | few | TRBJ1-6
TGCAGCGTCGGACACGGGGTGGATGAAAAACTGTTTTTT | CSVGHGVDEKLFF | - | TRBV29-1 | - | TRBJ1-4
TGTGCCAGCAGTAGACAGGGGATTGGCTACACCTTC | CASSRQGIGYTF | TRBD1 | TRBV6-1 | many | TRBJ1-2
TGTGCCAGCAGTTACTCCCACGGTAAGGACACTGAAGCTTTCTTT | CASSYSHGKDTEAFF | - | TRBV6-5 | many | TRBJ1-1
TGTGCCAGCAGGTTCCGGGAAGCGGATGAAAAACTGTTTTTT | CASRFREADEKLFF | - | TRBV2 | many | TRBJ1-4